This TCR beta chain was sequenced in a study of cytomegalovirus exposure and HLA in healthy donors. Notes on the study in general: Among TCR beta chains, those listed as cytomegalovirus-associated numbered approximately 150. When a later analysis compared HLA-associated TCR beta chains with equally common others, the HLA-associated chains turned out to be more clonally expanded and to have lower generation probabilities.

Trimming left V 8 bases short and J 0 bases short, with 14 bases between. Germline V gene data show CDR1 as MNHEY and CDR2 as SVGAGI. This CDR3 spans 15 amino acids. Vbeta (60) and Jbeta (13) primers were used in the PCR. Clones were sequenced by immunoSEQ multiplex PCR, and TCRdb holds only the in-frame ones, with some missing. This table has 50,000 or so clones, roughly four fifths appearing once. Comments on this clone: Antigen unknown.

This TCR came from a boy aged 5-17 years in good health and CMV-seropositive. The specimen was PBMCs. The J gene is TRBJ1-3, the V gene TRBV6-5, with no clear D. In DNA, the CDR3 is TGTGCCAGCCACCCGCCCGGTCACTCTGGAAACACCATATATTTT. It translates to CASHPPGHSGNTIYF.